This T cell receptor (beta chain) was documented in a study of Ad26.COV2.S vaccination and SARS-CoV-2 variants. Assay: immunoSEQ multiplex PCR; the TCRdb copy retains only in-frame clones and omits some. The sample shows roughly 450,000 clones, roughly 90% of them seen only once. Germline V gives CDR1 SGHTA, CDR2 FQGNSA. The CDR3 has 18 residues. Trimming stripped 2 bases from V and 0 bases from J, with 19 bases between. Treatment meaning: about 20 received Ad26.COV2.S at low or high dose, single or two shots; roughly five received placebo; per-sample allocation not given. Sample collection was performed on day 63 after the first vaccine or placebo injection.

The V call is TRBV7-2, the J call TRBJ2-5; tentative D call: TRBD2 (6 bases). Sequenced material: peripheral blood, taken in a trial of Ad26.COV2.S vaccine versus placebo. The clonotype was recovered from a person aged 18-65 years who received the Ad26.COV2.S COVID-19 vaccine or a placebo. In DNA form, the CDR3 reads TGTGCCAGCAGCTTACGGCCCGGACTGGCGGGAAACCAAGAGACCCAGTACTTC. This sequence encodes CASSLRPGLAGNQETQYF. The whole variable domain, remainder taken from reference TRBV7-2 and TRBJ2-5, is GAGVSQSPSNKVTEKGKDVELRCDPISGHTALYWYRQSLGQGLEFLIYFQGNSAPDKSGLPSDRFSAERTGGSVSTLTIQRTQQEDSAVYLCASSLRPGLAGNQETQYFGPGTRLLVL.